What follows describes a single T cell receptor beta chain. Its target is not known. This sample was included in a study of T cells in Graves' hyperthyroidism and ophthalmopathy. RNA transcripts provided the source from which TCR beta CDR3 regions were amplified. A first-round RT-PCR of the TCR CDR3 used the HTBI primer set. A single record per CDR3 protein comes from TCRdb applying MiXCR to the multiplex PCR reads. There are 600,000 to 800,000 distinct CDR3 sequences in the sample; around a third occur only once, and roughly 30% lies in the top ten. Reasons for excluding patients were uncontrolled infection, other autoimmune disease, pregnancy or lactation. Trimming removed 2 bases at V and 1 base at J, with 12 bases between. This CDR3 is 15 amino acids long. Looked up from germline, CDR1 is SGDLS and CDR2 is YYNGEE. Study results and caveats: The majority of expanded thyroid clonotypes above 0.001 also appeared in blood. The model predicted ophthalmopathy a median roughly six months before onset.

J is TRBJ1-1 and V is TRBV9, with TRBD1 as a possible D gene (6 bases). Sequenced sample: blood. The TCR was taken from a woman in her thirties or forties with Graves' hyperthyroidism. The CDR3 region is CASSVGQGWNTEAFF. DNA for the CDR3: TGTGCCAGCAGCGTCGGGCAGGGGTGGAACACTGAAGCTTTCTTT.